Presented here are 29 T cell receptor beta chains from one specimen sequenced in a study of shared clonotypes between healthy human individuals. Sequenced by immunoSEQ multiplex PCR; TCRdb stores in-frame clones only, minus some. This table holds 2 million to 3 million clones, over 85% found once. The sequenced sample was naive CD4+ T cells from PBMCs. Subset indicated: CD45RA+ positively selected. The receptors were sampled from a man in his late teens or twenties in good health. Some clones in this sample may be carry-over from other donors' samples.

The gene calls are TRBV5-5 and TRBJ2-3; D is ambiguous. V was pared by 4 bases and J by 7 bases, with 13 bases between. The CDR3 contains 13 residues. Germline values: CDR1 SGHKS, CDR2 YYEKEE (reference sequence). The chain's CDR3 is CASSLDRANTQYF. CDR3 nucleotides: TGTGCCAGCAGCCTGGACCGTGCCAATACGCAGTATTTT. Full variable domain (rest looked up from reference TRBV5-5 and TRBJ2-3): DAGVTQSPTHLIKTRGQQVTLRCSPISGHKSVSWYQQVLGQGPQFIFQYYEKEERGRGNFPDRFSARQFPNYSSELNVNALLLGDSALYLCASSLDRANTQYFGPGTRLTVL.

For this clone: This sample also contains other DNA sequences that code for the same CDR3. V and J are TRBV7-3 and TRBJ2-7; the D call may be TRBD1 or TRBD2 (5 bases each). The V gene lost 2 bases and the J gene lost 0 bases, with 8 bases spanning the gap. CDR1 is SGHTA and CDR2 is FQGTGA in the germline V gene. The CDR3 totals 14 residues. The CDR3 DNA follows: TGTGCCAGCAGCTTAGGGGCGGGCTCCTACGAGCAGTACTTC. Residues: CASSLGAGSYEQYF.

This clone was counted once. The chain uses TRBV5-1 and TRBJ1-3; the D is unclear. V was trimmed by 0 bases and J by 0 bases, leaving 13 bases between them. In germline, CDR1 is SGHRS, CDR2 YFSETQ. The CDR3 contains 17 residues. This chain's CDR3 is CASSLGRRENSGNTIYF. Here the CDR3 DNA reads TGCGCCAGCAGCTTGGGGCGCCGAGAGAACTCTGGAAACACCATATATTTT.

This chain joins TRBV2 and TRBJ1-3; D is ambiguous. The CDR3 contains 14 residues. Trimming removed 2 bases at V and 1 base at J, with 6 bases between. CDR1 and CDR2 (germline): SNHLY, FYNNEI. Written as DNA, the CDR3 is TGTGCCAGCAGTGAACCCAGATCTGGAAACACCATATATTTT. Translated, it gives CASSEPRSGNTIYF.

The rearrangement links TRBV28 to TRBJ2-3; D call uncertain. The germline V gene has CDR1 MDHEN and CDR2 SYDVKM. This CDR3 region has 13 residues. V was shortened by 1 base and J by 0 bases, with 2 bases between the two germline ends. The CDR3 DNA sequence: TGTGCCAGCAGTTTATCTAGCACAGATACGCAGTATTTT. Translation: CASSLSSTDTQYF.

This chain connects TRBV10-3 to TRBJ2-3; 10 nucleotides align to TRBD2. The CDR3 is 15 amino acids. The J segment lost 1 base and the V segment lost 4 bases, leaving 2 bases of the junction unmatched. Germline V gene sequence: CDR1 ENHRY, CDR2 SYGVKD. The CDR3 nucleotides are TGTGCCATCAGTGGGGGACTAGCGCGCACAGATACGCAGTATTTT. Its protein product is CAISGGLARTDTQYF.

V usage is TRBV5-1 and J usage is TRBJ2-7, with a tentative D call TRBD1 (6 bases). Germline V gene data show CDR1 as SGHRS and CDR2 as YFSETQ. The V end lost 0 bases, the J end lost 4 bases, and 14 bases lay between the germline ends. CDR3 length: 15 amino acids. The CDR3 spells CASSLGPGVEYEQYF. CDR3 in DNA: TGCGCCAGCAGCTTGGGACCAGGGGTGGAATACGAGCAGTACTTC.

This chain links TRBV5-4 with TRBJ2-7, with a tentative D call TRBD1 (6 bases). CDR3 length equals 13 residues. Germline CDR1 reads SGHNT; CDR2 reads YYREEE (reference sequence). As DNA, the CDR3 is TGTGCGAGCGCGGTGGGGGACACCTACGAGCAGTACTTC. Its translation: CASAVGDTYEQYF.

Only one count was recorded for this clone. V and J are TRBV5-4 and TRBJ2-7; 7 nucleotides align to TRBD2. There are 14 residues in the CDR3. Germline values: CDR1 SGHNT, CDR2 YYREEE (reference sequence). The ends lost 1 base at V and 2 bases at J; junction bases unmatched: 3. In nucleotides, the CDR3 is TGTGCCAGCAGCTTGCCGGGAGGAACCTACGAGCAGTACTTC. Translated: CASSLPGGTYEQYF.

The chain joins TRBV7-9 to TRBJ1-2; D is possibly TRBD1 (5 bases). V was trimmed by 2 bases and J by 6 bases, leaving 13 bases between them. Germline-derived CDR1 and CDR2 are SEHNR and FQNEAQ (reference sequence). The CDR3 loop spans 14 amino acids. The CDR3 bases are TGTGCCAGCAGCTTACCCCAGGGTCAAAATGGCTACACCTTC. This sequence encodes CASSLPQGQNGYTF.

V usage is TRBV5-5 and J usage is TRBJ2-2; 8 nucleotides match TRBD1. Germline loops: CDR1 SGHKS, CDR2 YYEKEE (reference sequence). The trim removed 2 bases at V and 2 bases at J, leaving 5 bases unmatched. This CDR3 comprises 16 residues. CDR3 DNA sequence: TGTGCCAGCAGCTTCCCGGGACAGGCCAACACCGGGGAGCTGTTTTTT. Amino acid sequence: CASSFPGQANTGELFF.

The J gene is TRBJ2-1, the V gene TRBV6-5, with a weak D call TRBD2 (6 bases). The CDR3 has 15 residues. V was cut by 2 bases and J by 7 bases, with 15 bases left in between. Germline CDR1 and CDR2: MNHEY and SVGAGI. The CDR3 loop is CASSYAPGEVNEQFF. The CDR3 DNA sequence: TGTGCCAGCAGTTACGCCCCGGGAGAGGTAAATGAGCAGTTCTTC.

About this clone itself: Other DNA sequences within the sample encode an identical CDR3. The genes are TRBV27 and TRBJ2-7, with TRBD1 matching over 7 bases. The CDR3 runs to 14 residues. Germline trimming cut 6 bases from V and 0 bases from J; bases unmatched to any gene: 5. Germline lookup yields CDR1 MNHEY and CDR2 SMNVEV (reference sequence). CDR3 residues: CASSLDRDSYEQYF. CDR3 sequence (DNA): TGTGCCAGCAGCCTAGACAGGGACTCCTACGAGCAGTACTTC.

About this clone: The same CDR3 also results from other DNA sequences found in this sample. V usage is TRBV9 and J usage is TRBJ1-3, with D unresolved. The CDR3 loop spans 14 amino acids. V was cut by 1 base and J by 0 bases, with 5 bases left in between. Germline V gene data show CDR1 as SGDLS and CDR2 as YYNGEE. The CDR3 sequence is CASSVLSSGNTIYF. CDR3 bases: TGTGCCAGCAGCGTACTCAGCTCTGGAAACACCATATATTTT.

This chain uses TRBV19 with TRBJ2-1, with TRBD2 matching over 10 bases. From germline, CDR1 is LNHDA and CDR2 SQIVND (reference sequence). The CDR3 is 15 amino acids. The trim removed 4 bases at V and 9 bases at J, leaving 9 bases unmatched. CDR3 nucleotide sequence: TGTGCCAGTAGTACTCTAGCGGGAGAACTTGGTGAGCAGTTCTTC. Translation: CASSTLAGELGEQFF.

This clone was counted a single time. CDR3 sequence (DNA): TGTGCCAGCAGTTTCCCCAACAGGGATCAACCTCCTTTCTTT. Its translation: CASSFPNRDQPPFF. The chain uses TRBV28 and TRBJ1-1, with a tentative D call TRBD1 (6 bases). Germline assignment: CDR1 MDHEN and CDR2 SYDVKM. There are 14 residues in the CDR3. V was clipped by 3 bases and J by 12 bases, with 20 bases between them.

The V call is TRBV6-1, the J call TRBJ2-1; D call uncertain. Germline CDR1 is MNHNS and CDR2 is SASEGT. The CDR3 has 15 residues. Trimming took 6 bases from V and 7 from J, leaving 19 bases between them. The CDR3 nucleotides are TGTGCCAGCAGCAAATTGTCAGGTTTACGAAATGAGCAGTTCTTC. It is translated as CASSKLSGLRNEQFF.

The chain recombines TRBV25-1 with TRBJ2-1; the D gene is possibly TRBD2 (6 bases). The CDR3 sequence is 13 residues long. Germline CDR1 is MGHDK and CDR2 is SYGVNS. V was cut by 4 bases and J by 9 bases, with 13 bases left in between. The CDR3 loop reads CASSVPGVGEQFF. CDR3 DNA sequence: TGTGCCAGCAGTGTGCCGGGGGTTGGTGAGCAGTTCTTC.

The CDR3 coding sequence is TGCGCCAGCAGCTTGGCTTCGACTAGCGGCCAAGAGACCCAGTACTTC. As protein: CASSLASTSGQETQYF. The chain is built from TRBV5-1 and TRBJ2-5; 9 nucleotides line up with TRBD2. Germline CDR1 and CDR2: SGHRS and YFSETQ. V gave up 0 bases and J gave up 1 base; unmatched junction bases: 4. The CDR3 is made up of 16 amino acids.

Worth noting for this clone: One junction end does not reproduce the germline sequence, and a read error may be involved. This chain connects TRBV10-2 to TRBJ2-7; D gene unclear. Germline V gene sequence: CDR1 WSHSY, CDR2 SAAADI. This CDR3 contains 13 residues. The CDR3 region has the DNA TGCGCCAGCGGAAGGCGGAGCTCCCACGAGCAGTACTTC. This codes for CASGRRSSHEQYF.

The CDR3 bases are TGTGCCAGCAGCTTAATACTTGGGGCCACCGGGGAGCTGTTTTTT. It encodes CASSLILGATGELFF. This chain uses TRBV7-2 with TRBJ2-2, with D possibly TRBD1 on 5 matching bases. Trimming left V 2 bases short and J 4 bases short, with 11 bases between. Germline CDR1 is SGHTA and CDR2 is FQGNSA. This CDR3 spans 15 amino acids.

The table lists this clone with a count of one. The chain recombines TRBV10-3 with TRBJ2-5; D may be TRBD1 (6 bases). The ends were cut back, 3 bases at V and 5 bases at J, with 13 bases in the middle. Germline values: CDR1 ENHRY, CDR2 SYGVKD. The CDR3 sequence is 14 residues long. The chain's CDR3 is CAISDTQGAETQYF. The CDR3 nucleotides read TGTGCCATCAGTGACACACAGGGCGCGGAGACCCAGTACTTC.

The V and J genes are TRBV7-2 and TRBJ1-1; tentative D call: TRBD1 (6 bases). The germline V and J ends were trimmed by 5 bases and 4 bases, with 14 bases remaining between them. The length of the CDR3 is 14 residues. Germline V gene data show CDR1 as SGHTA and CDR2 as FQGNSA. CDR3 residues: CASSGGGVGTEAFF. The CDR3 DNA follows: TGTGCCAGCAGCGGAGGGGGTGTGGGCACTGAAGCTTTCTTT. Full variable domain (outside the CDR3, taken from reference TRBV7-2 and TRBJ1-1): GAGVSQSPSNKVTEKGKDVELRCDPISGHTALYWYRQSLGQGLEFLIYFQGNSAPDKSGLPSDRFSAERTGGSVSTLTIQRTQQEDSAVYLCASSGGGVGTEAFFGQGTRLTVV.

The V call is TRBV4-2, the J call TRBJ2-7; D gene ambiguous. This CDR3 comprises 13 residues. In germline, CDR1 is LGHNA, CDR2 YNFKEQ. V was cut by 3 bases and J by 6 bases, with 12 bases left in between. In DNA form, the CDR3 reads TGTGCCAGCAGCCAGGGGTCCCTCTCCGAGCAGTACTTC. Its translation: CASSQGSLSEQYF.

This chain connects TRBV7-2 to TRBJ1-1; D call uncertain. The V and J ends lost 2 bases and 10 bases respectively, with 11 bases between them. The CDR3 totals 12 residues. CDR1 is SGHTA, CDR2 FQGNSA, per germline. Here the CDR3 DNA reads TGTGCCAGCAGCTTAACCACAGTAGCAGCTTTCTTT. Translating gives CASSLTTVAAFF.

The V and J genes are TRBV5-1 and TRBJ1-1; TRBD1 matches 9 bases. V lost 0 bases to trimming and J lost 5 bases; unmatched junction nucleotides: 5. CDR1 is SGHRS, CDR2 YFSETQ, per germline. The CDR3 sequence is 15 residues long. In DNA, the CDR3 is TGCGCCAGCAGCTTGGCCGGGACAGGGATGACTGAAGCTTTCTTT. Translating gives CASSLAGTGMTEAFF.

J is TRBJ1-1 and V is TRBV7-9; D is unresolved. The CDR3 consists of 14 residues. Germline assignment: CDR1 SEHNR and CDR2 FQNEAQ (reference sequence). Trimming pared 1 base from V and 0 bases from J, leaving 6 bases between. The CDR3 sequence: CASSLDYLNTEAFF. In DNA form, the CDR3 reads TGTGCCAGCAGCTTAGATTATTTGAACACTGAAGCTTTCTTT. The variable domain in full, completed from reference TRBV7-9 and TRBJ1-1, reads DTGVSQNPRHKITKRGQNVTFRCDPISEHNRLYWYRQTLGQGPEFLTYFQNEAQLEKSRLLSDRFSAERPKGSFSTLEIQRTEQGDSAMYLCASSLDYLNTEAFFGQGTRLTVV.

This clone was seen just once. V gene TRBV6-5 combines with J gene TRBJ1-2, with TRBD1 as a possible D gene (6 bases). V was clipped by 0 bases and J by 4 bases, with 15 bases between them. The CDR3 is 16 amino acids. The germline V gene has CDR1 MNHEY and CDR2 SVGAGI. The CDR3 protein is CASSYSGGRILYGYTF. In DNA form, the CDR3 reads TGTGCCAGCAGTTACTCAGGGGGACGGATCCTCTATGGCTACACCTTC.

The genes are TRBV28 and TRBJ2-7; D might be TRBD2 (7 bases). Trimming took 6 bases from V and 1 from J, leaving 19 bases between them. The germline CDR1 and CDR2 sequences are MDHEN and SYDVKM. CDR3 length: 16 amino acids. This chain's CDR3 is CASRARGGFRSYEQYF. The CDR3 nucleotides read TGTGCCAGCAGAGCAAGGGGGGGTTTTAGGTCCTACGAGCAGTACTTC.